This T cell receptor beta chain was found in a study of CD8 T cells in ankylosing spondylitis (TCRdb year 2017). For context, the study as a whole: T cell receptor beta repertoires were profiled in healthy donors and ankylosing spondylitis patients so that disease-linked TCR variants could be found. In total, the full study cohort was made up of about 110 healthy donors and some 26 ankylosing spondylitis patients. Peripheral blood was sampled, and synovial fluid was also collected from ankylosing spondylitis patients.

V is pared back by 9 bases and J by 3 bases, with 15 bases lying between the germline termini. From its cysteine to its phenylalanine, the CDR3 spans 13 amino acids. Here the CDR3 DNA is all that survives: 39 bases in frame from base 1. The germline V gene specifies MNHNS as CDR1 and SASEGT as CDR2. The paper as a whole reports these results and caveats: Blood from ankylosing spondylitis patients appeared to be characterized by a TCR beta motif made up of several highly homologous amino acid variants. Some motif variants were previously reported in synovial fluid and blood of reactive arthritis patients, suggesting common disease-initiation mechanisms. According to the report, matched synovial fluid samples from ankylosing spondylitis patients were significantly enriched for the disease-linked clones. In peripheral blood, the disease-linked clones were found at relatively low frequencies and had a CD8+ phenotype.

Sequenced using an Illumina HiSeq 2500. Quantitative 5'-RACE with molecular barcodes was used to prepare TCR beta libraries. Per the original workflow: To identify disease-linked TCR variants, a new computational method was used, one built on a probabilistic model of VDJ rearrangement. TCRdb redid the processing of the public reads, applying fastp at Q25 and MiXCR, and retained in-frame beta chains. CDR3 protein duplicates are merged, each entry listing the most common genes and DNA. The V and J calls reflect TCRdb's pipeline rather than the authors' work. This sample holds hundreds of thousands of distinct CDR3 sequences; 12% were observed only once. Of the sample, under 0.6% is held by the ten largest clones. This clonotype was picked up a small number of times. Its target antigen remains unknown. The record has no base qualities; no much larger clone is one base away.

The sequence came from a male donor with ankylosing spondylitis. Recombination linked TRBV6-1 to TRBJ2-7, and perhaps TRBD2 as D gene, on 5 matching bases. The specimen sequenced was blood, either unsorted or a sorted T cell fraction (not recorded which). This receptor carries the CDR3 CASRRLGGYEQYF. The DNA sequence is TGTGCCAGTCGGAGGTTAGGAGGCTACGAGCAGTACTTC.